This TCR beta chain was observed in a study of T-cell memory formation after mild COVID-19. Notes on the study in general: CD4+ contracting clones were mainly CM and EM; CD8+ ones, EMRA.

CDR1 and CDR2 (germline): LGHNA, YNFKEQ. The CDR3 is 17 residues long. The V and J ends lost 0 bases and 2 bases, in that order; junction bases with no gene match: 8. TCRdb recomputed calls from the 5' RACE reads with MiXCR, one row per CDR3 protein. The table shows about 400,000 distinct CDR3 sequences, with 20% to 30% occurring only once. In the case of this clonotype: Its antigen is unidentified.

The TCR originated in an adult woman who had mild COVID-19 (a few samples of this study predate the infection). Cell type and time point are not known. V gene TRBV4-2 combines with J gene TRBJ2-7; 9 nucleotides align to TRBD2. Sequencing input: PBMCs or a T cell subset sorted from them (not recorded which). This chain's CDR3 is CASSQDPSGARTYEQYF. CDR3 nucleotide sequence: TGTGCCAGCAGCCAAGATCCTAGCGGGGCGCGAACCTACGAGCAGTACTTC.